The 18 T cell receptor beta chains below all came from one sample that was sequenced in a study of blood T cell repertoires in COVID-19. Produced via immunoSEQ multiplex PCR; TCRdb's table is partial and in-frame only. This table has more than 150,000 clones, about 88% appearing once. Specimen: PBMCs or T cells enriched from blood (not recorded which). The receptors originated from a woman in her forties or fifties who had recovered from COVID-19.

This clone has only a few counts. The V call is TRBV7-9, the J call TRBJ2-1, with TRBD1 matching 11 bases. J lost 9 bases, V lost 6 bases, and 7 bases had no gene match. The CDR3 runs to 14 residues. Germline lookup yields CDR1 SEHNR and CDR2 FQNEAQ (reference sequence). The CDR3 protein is CASSIGQGAREQFF. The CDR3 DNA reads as TGTGCCAGCAGTATCGGACAGGGGGCGCGTGAGCAGTTCTTC.

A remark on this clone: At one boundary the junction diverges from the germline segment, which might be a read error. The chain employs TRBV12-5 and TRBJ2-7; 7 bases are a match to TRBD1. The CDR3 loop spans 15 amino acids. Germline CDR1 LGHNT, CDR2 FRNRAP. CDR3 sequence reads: CASGLGAGGSYEQYF. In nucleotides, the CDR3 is TGTGCTAGTGGCTTGGGCGCAGGGGGCTCCTACGAGCAGTACTTC.

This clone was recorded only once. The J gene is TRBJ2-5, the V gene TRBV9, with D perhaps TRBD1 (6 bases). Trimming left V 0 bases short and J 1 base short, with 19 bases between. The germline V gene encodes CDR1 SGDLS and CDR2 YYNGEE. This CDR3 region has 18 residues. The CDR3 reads CASSVGPPGARGQETQYF. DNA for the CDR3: TGTGCCAGCAGCGTAGGCCCTCCAGGGGCGAGGGGCCAAGAGACCCAGTACTTC.

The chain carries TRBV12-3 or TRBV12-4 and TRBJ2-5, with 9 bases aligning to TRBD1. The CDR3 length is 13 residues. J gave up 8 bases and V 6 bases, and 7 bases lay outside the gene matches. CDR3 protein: CASSPGTGITQYF. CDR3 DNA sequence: TGTGCCAGCAGCCCCGGGACAGGGATAACCCAGTACTTC.

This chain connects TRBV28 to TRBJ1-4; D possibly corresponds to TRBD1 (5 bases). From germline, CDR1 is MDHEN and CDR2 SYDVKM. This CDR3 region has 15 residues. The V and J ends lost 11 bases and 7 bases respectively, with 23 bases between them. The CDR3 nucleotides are TGTGCCGCTGGCATTGGAGGGGCGCGGAGTGAAAAACTGTTTTTT. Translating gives CAAGIGGARSEKLFF.

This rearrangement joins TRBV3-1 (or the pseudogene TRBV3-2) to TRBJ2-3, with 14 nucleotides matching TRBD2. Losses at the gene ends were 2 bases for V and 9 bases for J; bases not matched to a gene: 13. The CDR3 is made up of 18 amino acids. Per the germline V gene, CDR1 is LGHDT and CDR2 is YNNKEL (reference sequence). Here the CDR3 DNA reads TGTGCCAGCAGCCAAAAAGGGACTAGCGGGAGCCCCAATTCGACGCAGTATTTT. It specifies CASSQKGTSGSPNSTQYF.

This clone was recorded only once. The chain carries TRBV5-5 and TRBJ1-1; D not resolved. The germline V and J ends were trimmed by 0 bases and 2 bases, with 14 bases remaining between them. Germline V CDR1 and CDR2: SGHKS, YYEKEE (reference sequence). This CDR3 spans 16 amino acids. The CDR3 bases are TGTGCCAGCAGCTTGGTGGAGGGTGTCCTAAACACTGAAGCTTTCTTT. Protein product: CASSLVEGVLNTEAFF.

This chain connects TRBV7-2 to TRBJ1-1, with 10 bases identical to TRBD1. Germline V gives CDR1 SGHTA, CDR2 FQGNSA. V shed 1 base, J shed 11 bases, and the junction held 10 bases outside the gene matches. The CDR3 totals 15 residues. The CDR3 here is CASSLGGTGDSGAFF. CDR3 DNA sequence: TGTGCCAGCAGCTTAGGCGGGACAGGGGATTCTGGGGCTTTCTTT.

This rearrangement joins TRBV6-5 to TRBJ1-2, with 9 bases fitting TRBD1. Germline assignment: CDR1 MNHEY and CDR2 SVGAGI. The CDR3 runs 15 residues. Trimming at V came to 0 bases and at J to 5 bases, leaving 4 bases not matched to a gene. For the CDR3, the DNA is TGTGCCAGCAGTTACTCTGTGACAGGGGGGTATGGCTACACCTTC. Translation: CASSYSVTGGYGYTF.

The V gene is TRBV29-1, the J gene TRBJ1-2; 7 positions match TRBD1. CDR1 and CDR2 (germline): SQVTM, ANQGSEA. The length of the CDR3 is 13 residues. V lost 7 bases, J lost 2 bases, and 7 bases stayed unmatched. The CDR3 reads CSARTGFNYGYTF. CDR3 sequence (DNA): TGCAGCGCCCGGACAGGTTTCAACTATGGCTACACCTTC.

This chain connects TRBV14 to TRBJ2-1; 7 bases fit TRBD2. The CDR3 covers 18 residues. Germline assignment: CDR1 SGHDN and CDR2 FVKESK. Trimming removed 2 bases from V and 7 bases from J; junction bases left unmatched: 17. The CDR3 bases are TGTGCCAGCAGCCAACCGGGGTTTAGCGGGTCTCACGGGAATGAGCAGTTCTTC. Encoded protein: CASSQPGFSGSHGNEQFF.

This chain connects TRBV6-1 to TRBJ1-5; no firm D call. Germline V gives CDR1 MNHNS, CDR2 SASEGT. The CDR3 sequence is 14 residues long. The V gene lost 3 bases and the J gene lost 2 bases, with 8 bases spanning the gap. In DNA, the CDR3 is TGTGCCAGCAGTGAGACACATCGCAATCAGCCCCAGCATTTT. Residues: CASSETHRNQPQHF.

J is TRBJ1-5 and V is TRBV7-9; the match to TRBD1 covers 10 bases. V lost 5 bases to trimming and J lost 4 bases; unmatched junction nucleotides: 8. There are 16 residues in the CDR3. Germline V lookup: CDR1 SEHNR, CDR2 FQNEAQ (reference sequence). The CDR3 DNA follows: TGTGCCAGCAGCCTCGGACAGGGGGTAGCGAATCAGCCCCAGCATTTT. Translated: CASSLGQGVANQPQHF.

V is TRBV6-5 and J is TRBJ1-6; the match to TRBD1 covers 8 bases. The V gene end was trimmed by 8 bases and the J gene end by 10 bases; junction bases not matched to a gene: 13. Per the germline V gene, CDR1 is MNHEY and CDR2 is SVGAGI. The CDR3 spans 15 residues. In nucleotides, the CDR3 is TGTGCCAGCGGACCGCCGGGACAGGCCAGATCACCCCTCCACTTT. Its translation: CASGPPGQARSPLHF.

The CDR3 nucleotides read TGCAGTGCCCTGCGGACTGAAGCTTTCTTT. Translating it yields CSALRTEAFF. This chain uses TRBV20-1 with TRBJ1-1; no firm D call. The CDR3 consists of 10 residues. Per the germline V gene, CDR1 is DFQATT and CDR2 is SNEGSKA (reference sequence). The V end lost 6 bases, the J end lost 5 bases, and 7 bases lay between the germline ends.

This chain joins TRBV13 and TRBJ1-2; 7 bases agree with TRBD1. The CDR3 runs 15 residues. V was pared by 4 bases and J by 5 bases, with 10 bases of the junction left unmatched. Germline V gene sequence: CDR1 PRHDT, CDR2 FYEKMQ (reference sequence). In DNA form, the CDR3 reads TGTGCCAGCAGCTCCCGGGACAGTCTTCGGTATGGCTACACCTTC. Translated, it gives CASSSRDSLRYGYTF.

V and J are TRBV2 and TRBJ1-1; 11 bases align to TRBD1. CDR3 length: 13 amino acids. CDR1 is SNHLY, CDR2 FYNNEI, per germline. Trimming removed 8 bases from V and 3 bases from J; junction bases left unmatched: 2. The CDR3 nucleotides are TGTGCCAGCTGGGGACAGGGGGACACTGAAGCTTTCTTT. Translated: CASWGQGDTEAFF. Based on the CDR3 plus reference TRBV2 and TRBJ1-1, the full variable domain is EPEVTQTPSHQVTQMGQEVILRCVPISNHLYFYWYRQILGQKVEFLVSFYNNEISEKSEIFDDQFSVERPDGSNFTLKIRSTKLEDSAMYFCASWGQGDTEAFFGQGTRLTVV.

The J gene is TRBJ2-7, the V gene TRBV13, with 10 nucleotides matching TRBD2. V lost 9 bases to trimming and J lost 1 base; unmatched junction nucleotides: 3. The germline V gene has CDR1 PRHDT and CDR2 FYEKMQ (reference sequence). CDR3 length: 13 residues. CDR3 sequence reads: CASSGRISYEQYF. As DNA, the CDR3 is TGTGCCAGTAGCGGGAGGATTTCCTACGAGCAGTACTTC.